The entry that follows covers one TCR beta chain sequence. This sample is drawn from a study of blood T cell repertoires in COVID-19. Study overall: The study drew acute and convalescent COVID-19 samples from the United States, Italy and Spain. Sources were T cells, B-cell-depleted T cells, or PBMCs; the material itself was cDNA or gDNA.

Authors' data handling: Nucleated cell number was recorded as an estimate derived from reference gene primer amplification. Clones were read by immunoSEQ multiplex PCR, and TCRdb kept only the in-frame ones, dropping some. For V, J and clone size, that table is used; D and trimming come from the DNA. Of roughly 150,000 clones in the sample, roughly nine tenths were seen once. The sample was peripheral blood. The source is a man aged 60 to 69 with active or convalescent COVID-19.

CDR3 sequence reads: CASSWGWRTGLAWEQYF. The DNA for the CDR3 is TGCGCCAGCAGCTGGGGGTGGAGAACGGGACTAGCCTGGGAGCAGTACTTC. This chain connects TRBV5-1 to TRBJ2-7, with 9 bases that match TRBD2. Germline CDR1 and CDR2: SGHRS and YFSETQ. The CDR3 is made up of 17 amino acids. With V trimmed by 3 bases and J by 7 bases, 17 bases remained unmatched.